The T cell receptor (beta chain) under discussion was sequenced for a study of CXCR3-negative and CXCR3-positive naive CD8 T cells. The CDR3 length is 15 residues. Germline CDR1 reads SGHVS; CDR2 reads FNYEAQ. The TRB libraries of cDNA were built by UMI-labeled 5' RACE. With the 5' RACE reads reprocessed, TCRdb shows one record per CDR3 protein and no DNA. This sample's table has roughly 65,000 distinct CDR3 sequences. CD45RO-CCR7+CD27+CD95- defined naive CD8+ T cells. Study observations and caveats: More hydrophobic TRB CDR3s occurred in CXCR3-positive than in CXCR3-negative naive cells. PBMCs showed partially decreased CXCR3 expression after cryopreservation, and most assays used fresh PBMCs.

Points on this clonotype: The antigen remains undetermined.

The sequenced sample consisted of naive CXCR3+ CD8+ T cells from blood. Subset in this sample: CD45RO-CCR7+CD27+CD95- naive CD8+ T cells expressing CXCR3 (TNR3+). The sequence came from a human donor in good health. Some clones in this sample may be carry-over from other donors' samples. V is TRBV7-6 and J is TRBJ2-7. The CDR3 sequence is CASSLSGGNSYEQYF. The variable domain in full, with the rest retrieved from reference TRBV7-6 and TRBJ2-7, is GAGVSQSPRYKVTKRGQDVALRCDPISGHVSLYWYRQALGQGPEFLTYFNYEAQQDKSGLPNDRFSAERPEGSISTLTIQRTEQRDSAMYRCASSLSGGNSYEQYFGPGTRLTVT.